Detailed here is one T cell receptor (beta chain). The target of this receptor is not known. One base away there is no much larger clone; base qualities are not given. This sample was included in a study of blood T cell repertoires in COVID-19 (dated by TCRdb to 2020 to 2021). Study-level background: Samples covering the acute and convalescent phases of COVID-19 were provided by collaborators in the United States, Italy and Spain. Subjects who had been exposed to COVID-19, were actively infected with it, or had recovered from it provided the deeply sampled blood TCRbeta repertoires that made up the dataset. Where available, HLA class I and class II types were obtained from metadata supplied by the sample provider rather than from assay-based typing. Samples were obtained from the ongoing ImmuneRACE study (first 160 participants) and from over 1,000 subjects provided by 6 global collaborators. The material from the prospective study consisted of cDNA or gDNA derived from T cells, B-cell-depleted T cells, or PBMCs. Sample metadata almost always included a de-identified subject ID, COVID-19 status, age in years and sex. The repertoires were made available in a free public database intended to serve as a resource for research on the immune response to SARS-CoV-2. Results the study describes overall, beyond this receptor: How much clinical and demographic metadata was included differed by source and by participant, and the metadata was provided uncurated.

The junction shows trimming of 5 bases on V and 0 bases on J, and the gene matches do not reach 7 bases of it. The germline V gene yields SGHVS for CDR1 and FQNEAQ for CDR2. Measured from the cysteine to the phenylalanine, the CDR3 is 16 residues long. Here the CDR3 DNA is all that survives: 48 bases in frame from base 1. Collaborating institutions collected whole blood in K2EDTA tubes following their own protocols. For TCRbeta analysis, collaborators shipped samples in one of three forms: frozen whole blood, isolated PBMCs, or DNA extracted from either of those sample types. TCRbeta CDR3 regions were amplified from genomic DNA using the immunoSEQ Assay, a bias-controlled multiplex PCR. Processing in the source paper ran as follows. Nucleated cell counts per sample were estimated from amplification of reference gene primers within the assay. To quantify the absolute abundance of each unique TCRbeta CDR3 rearrangement, sequence reads were collapsed and filtered. For each sample, productive Simpson clonality was calculated as the square root of Simpson's diversity index over productive rearrangements. Drawn from immuneACCESS, this table holds only the in-frame rearrangements with V and J called that TCRdb kept. Clones are partly lost; checked studies trace under half to an unresolved V gene and leave the rest unexplained. The V and J calls and the clone size are those of that table, but D and trimming were determined from the DNA. The table for this sample lists some 100,000 clones; about nine tenths of them were counted only once. About 1% of the sample comes from the top ten.

The V and J genes are TRBV7-8 and TRBJ1-3, and TRBD1 matches 7 of the central bases. This clonotype originated in a man in his sixties with acute or convalescent COVID-19. The sample comprised peripheral blood. DNA sequence: TGTGCCAGCAGCCCGTGGACAGGCCCCTCTGGAAACACCATATATTTT. This sequence encodes CASSPWTGPSGNTIYF.